These 25 T cell receptor beta chains share one sample of origin, sequenced in a study of T cell responses to AZD1222 COVID-19 vaccine. Assay: immunoSEQ multiplex PCR; the TCRdb copy retains only in-frame clones and omits some. The repertoire includes about 140,000 clones, almost 90% of them detected once, and around 3.3% sits in the top ten. The specimen was peripheral blood, collected on day 0 of AZD1222 vaccination. Receptors originate from an adult in good health.

The rearrangement joins TRBV4-3 to TRBJ2-7; 9 nucleotides agree with TRBD1. This CDR3 region has 16 residues. Per germline, CDR1 LGHNA and CDR2 YSLEER. V lost 2 bases to trimming and J lost 3 bases; unmatched junction nucleotides: 8. The CDR3 DNA follows: TGCGCCAGCAGCCAAATCGACAGGGGGACCGTCTACGAGCAGTACTTC. Its translation is CASSQIDRGTVYEQYF.

This sequence joins TRBV5-1 and TRBJ1-1, with 10 bases lining up with TRBD1. The V gene's germline CDR1 is SGHRS and CDR2 YFSETQ. This CDR3 is built from 14 residues. After removal of 7 bases from V and 2 bases from J, the junction contained 5 bases not matched to a gene. CDR3: CASARTGGNTEAFF. The DNA of the CDR3 is TGCGCCAGCGCCCGGACAGGGGGAAACACTGAAGCTTTCTTT.

This clone was counted a single time. The V gene is TRBV6-1, the J gene TRBJ1-2; tentatively, D is TRBD1 (6 bases). This CDR3 comprises 15 residues. V lost 2 bases, J lost 1 base, and 11 bases lay in between. Per the germline V gene, CDR1 is MNHNS and CDR2 is SASEGT. For the CDR3, the DNA is TGTGCCAGCAGTGAAACAGGGAGGGGTAACTATGGCTACACCTTC. Protein product: CASSETGRGNYGYTF.

This clone was observed a handful of times. V is TRBV2 and J is TRBJ1-6, with D possibly being TRBD1 (6 bases). CDR1 SNHLY and CDR2 FYNNEI come from the germline V gene. V was cut by 7 bases and J by 7 bases, with 14 bases left in between. The CDR3 loop spans 14 amino acids. The CDR3 reads CASTRGRGNSPLHF. Here the CDR3 DNA reads TGTGCCAGCACTCGGGGGCGCGGGAATTCACCCCTCCACTTT.

CDR3 sequence reads: CASSYSVEDSNYGYTF. Here the CDR3 DNA reads TGTGCCAGCAGTTACTCGGTAGAGGATTCTAACTATGGCTACACCTTC. V usage is TRBV6-2 or TRBV6-3 and J usage is TRBJ1-2; D not certain. V lost 0 bases to trimming and J lost 0 bases, with 11 bases between them. CDR3 length: 16 amino acids. CDR1 is MNHEY, CDR2 SVGEGT, per germline.

This chain connects TRBV6-4 to TRBJ1-1; D ambiguous. The CDR3 loop spans 13 amino acids. The V gene lost 6 bases and the J gene lost 3 bases, with 11 bases spanning the gap. From germline, CDR1 is MRHNA and CDR2 SNTAGT. The CDR3 bases are TGTGCCAGCAGCGTACACCGGGACACTGAAGCTTTCTTT. Amino acids: CASSVHRDTEAFF.

This chain uses TRBV5-1 with TRBJ1-2, with 8 positions matching TRBD1. Germline-derived CDR1 and CDR2 are SGHRS and YFSETQ. Trimming took 4 bases from V and 6 from J; bases not matched to a gene: 5. CDR3 length: 13 residues. This CDR3 is CASSRTGSNGYTF. The CDR3 region has the DNA TGCGCCAGCAGCCGGACAGGGTCCAATGGCTACACCTTC.

The V and J genes are TRBV3-1 (or the pseudogene TRBV3-2) and TRBJ2-7; the D gene could be TRBD1 or TRBD2 (5 bases each). Trimming took 2 bases from V and 3 from J, leaving 14 bases between them. The CDR3 is made up of 15 amino acids. The V gene's germline CDR1 is LGHDT and CDR2 YNNKEL (reference sequence). The CDR3 reads CASSQNRDPIYEQYF. CDR3 nucleotide sequence: TGTGCCAGCAGCCAAAACCGGGACCCCATCTACGAGCAGTACTTC.

The chain uses TRBV5-1 and TRBJ2-2; either TRBD1 or TRBD2 may fit D (5 bases each). The V end lost 9 bases, the J end lost 6 bases, and 12 bases lay between the germline ends. Germline V gives CDR1 SGHRS, CDR2 YFSETQ. This CDR3 has 12 amino acids. The DNA for the CDR3 is TGCGCCACCCGGGGCGAGTCCGGGGAGCTGTTTTTT. Protein product: CATRGESGELFF.

This sequence joins TRBV15 and TRBJ1-2; 10 nucleotides line up with TRBD1. Unmatched junction bases numbered 6, after V lost 0 bases and J lost 8 bases. This CDR3 contains 15 residues. Germline CDR1 and CDR2: LNHNV and YYDKDF (reference sequence). DNA for the CDR3: TGTGCCACCAGCAGAGACAGACAGGGGGCGTGGGGCTACACCTTC. As protein: CATSRDRQGAWGYTF.

The chain combines TRBV27 with TRBJ2-1; no clear D gene. Looked up from germline, CDR1 is MNHEY and CDR2 is SMNVEV (reference sequence). CDR3 length: 19 residues. Trimming shortened V by 5 bases and J by 0 bases, and 23 bases separated the two germline ends. Here the CDR3 DNA reads TGTGCCAGCAGTACGTCAACCCCTTCTGGGGATCACTCCTACAATGAGCAGTTCTTC. This encodes CASSTSTPSGDHSYNEQFF.

The rearrangement uses TRBV12-3 or TRBV12-4 and TRBJ2-2, with no clear D. The V and J ends lost 4 bases and 8 bases respectively, with 5 bases between them. The CDR3 extends over 11 amino acids. CDR3 sequence: CASSSVGELFF. In DNA form, the CDR3 reads TGTGCCAGCAGTTCCGTAGGGGAGCTGTTTTTT.

The V call is TRBV30, the J call TRBJ1-2; 7 nucleotides match TRBD1. The CDR3 runs 12 residues. The germline V gene encodes CDR1 GTSNPN and CDR2 SVGIG (reference sequence). Trimming took 3 bases from V and 2 from J; bases not matched to a gene: 0. The CDR3 DNA reads as TGTGCCTGGAGGGGACAGAACTATGGCTACACCTTC. Translated: CAWRGQNYGYTF. Filled out from reference TRBV30 and TRBJ1-2, the complete variable domain reads SQTIHQWPATLVQPVGSPLSLECTVEGTSNPNLYWYRQAAGRGLQLLFYSVGIGQISSEVPQNLSASRPQDRQFILSSKKLLLSDSGFYLCAWRGQNYGYTFGSGTRLTVV.

This rearrangement joins TRBV7-2 to TRBJ1-6, with TRBD1 identical over 7 bases. Germline assignment: CDR1 SGHTA and CDR2 FQGNSA. There are 15 residues in the CDR3. Trimming removed 4 bases from V and 8 bases from J; junction bases left unmatched: 8. The CDR3 bases are TGTGCCAGCAGCTCCCATACAGGGGTCGATTCACCCCTCCACTTT. It yields the protein CASSSHTGVDSPLHF.

The J gene is TRBJ1-3, the V gene TRBV6-2 or TRBV6-3; D unclear. Trimming cost V 0 bases and J 0 bases, with 12 bases left between them. Per germline, CDR1 MNHEY and CDR2 SVGEGT. The CDR3 sequence is 17 residues long. CDR3 in amino acids: CASSYSIGPPSGNTIYF. CDR3 nucleotide sequence: TGTGCCAGCAGTTACTCGATCGGACCTCCCTCTGGAAACACCATATATTTT.

The genes are TRBV3-1 (or the pseudogene TRBV3-2) and TRBJ2-2; D not resolved. V was clipped by 1 base and J by 9 bases, with 6 bases between them. This CDR3 has 12 amino acids. Germline V gene sequence: CDR1 LGHDT, CDR2 YNNKEL (reference sequence). This CDR3 is CASSQVARELFF. In DNA, the CDR3 is TGTGCCAGCAGCCAAGTAGCTAGGGAGCTGTTTTTT.

This clone was seen more than once but under ten times. The chain carries TRBV24-1 and TRBJ2-6, with D perhaps being TRBD1 or TRBD2 (6 bases each). V lost 9 bases, J lost 2 bases, and 13 bases lay in between. The length of the CDR3 is 15 residues. Germline CDR1 KGHDR, CDR2 SFDVKD. The CDR3 DNA sequence: TGTGCCACCGGCCCAAGGGGGGCTGGGGCCAACGTCCTGACTTTC. The encoded protein is CATGPRGAGANVLTF.

The V gene is TRBV7-6, the J gene TRBJ2-1; 8 bases align to TRBD1. Germline loops: CDR1 SGHVS, CDR2 FNYEAQ. Unmatched junction bases numbered 7, after V lost 5 bases and J lost 1 base. This CDR3 region has 16 residues. For the CDR3, the DNA is TGTGCCAGCAGCCGAGGACAGGGAGGTTCCTACAATGAGCAGTTCTTC. Protein product: CASSRGQGGSYNEQFF.

The chain joins TRBV6-5 to TRBJ1-4; 7 bases are shared with TRBD1. Germline CDR1 MNHEY, CDR2 SVGAGI. V lost 2 bases, J lost 10 bases, and 10 bases stayed unmatched. The CDR3 is made up of 15 amino acids. CDR3 sequence (DNA): TGTGCCAGCAGTTACACCCGACAGGGCCTCGCAAAACTGTTTTTT. This translates into CASSYTRQGLAKLFF.

The genes are TRBV5-1 and TRBJ1-1; 8 nucleotides agree with TRBD1. Germline CDR1 SGHRS, CDR2 YFSETQ. The trim removed 4 bases at V and 5 bases at J, leaving 7 bases unmatched. The CDR3 contains 14 residues. The DNA for the CDR3 is TGCGCCAGCAGCACGGGACAGGCGGAGACTGAAGCTTTCTTT. Protein: CASSTGQAETEAFF.

The chain carries TRBV29-1 and TRBJ1-5; tentative D call: TRBD1 (5 bases). Germline CDR1 SQVTM, CDR2 ANQGSEA. The CDR3 loop spans 13 amino acids. The V end was cut by 6 bases, the J end by 3 bases, with 12 bases between. CDR3 nucleotide sequence: TGCAGCGTAGCCACAGGAATCAATCAGCCCCAGCATTTT. It translates to CSVATGINQPQHF.

The genes are TRBV10-2 and TRBJ2-7; no firm D call. CDR1 and CDR2 from the germline V gene are WSHSY and SAAADI. V lost 6 bases to trimming and J lost 5 bases, with 17 bases between them. The CDR3 is 14 amino acids. DNA for the CDR3: TGCGCCAGCAGCGTTAAGCTAACGTTGAACGAGCAGTACTTC. It specifies CASSVKLTLNEQYF.

This rearrangement joins TRBV28 to TRBJ1-1; D ambiguous. Germline assignment: CDR1 MDHEN and CDR2 SYDVKM. V was clipped by 1 base and J by 1 base, with 10 bases between them. CDR3 length: 15 amino acids. CDR3 in DNA: TGTGCCAGCAGTTTATTAAAGGGTGGGAACACTGAAGCTTTCTTT. Protein: CASSLLKGGNTEAFF.

The chain is built from TRBV3-1 (or the pseudogene TRBV3-2) and TRBJ2-2; D possibly matches TRBD1 or TRBD2 (5 bases each). CDR3 size: 13 residues. Germline values: CDR1 LGHDT, CDR2 YNNKEL (reference sequence). The V end was cut by 4 bases, the J end by 6 bases, with 9 bases between. This CDR3 is CASSRGVPGELFF. CDR3 coding DNA: TGTGCCAGCAGCCGAGGGGTCCCCGGGGAGCTGTTTTTT.

This chain joins TRBV5-1 and TRBJ2-1, with TRBD2 matching 8 bases. Germline CDR1 and CDR2: SGHRS and YFSETQ. V was pared by 3 bases and J by 5 bases, with 7 bases of the junction left unmatched. The CDR3 extends over 15 amino acids. The CDR3 loop reads CASSWTSLGNNEQFF. DNA for the CDR3: TGCGCCAGCAGCTGGACTAGCTTGGGGAACAATGAGCAGTTCTTC.